This T cell receptor beta chain originates from a study of T-cell reconstitution after alpha-beta-depleted transplantation in children. The ends were cut back, 1 base at V and 2 bases at J, with 12 bases in the middle. Germline V gives CDR1 SGHVS, CDR2 FNYEAQ. The CDR3 covers 15 residues. Points on this clonotype: Its cognate antigen is unknown.

Points from the study as a whole: From newly produced T cells came most of the T-cell counts and diversity one year after transplant.

The TCRbeta library incorporated unique molecular identifiers. TCRdb ran MiXCR on the PCR reads and lists one entry per CDR3 protein. The data hold hundreds of thousands of distinct CDR3 sequences, with 10% to 15% observed a single time. The chain joins TRBV7-6 to TRBJ2-7; possible D gene TRBD1, 5 bases. The starting material was PBMCs, mostly from graft donor cells, obtained 360 days after TCRalphabeta/CD19-depleted stem cell transplant. This sequence originates from a male patient younger than 18 who had a stem cell transplant for acute myeloid leukemia, so the T cells may come from the graft donor. DNA of the CDR3: TGTGCCAGCAGCTTAGTGCAGGGCGATACCTACGAGCAGTACTTC. Protein sequence: CASSLVQGDTYEQYF.